Reported below is one TCR beta chain. The authors' processing: The authors estimated nucleated cell counts from reference gene primer amplification. Profiling relied on immunoSEQ multiplex PCR, and the TCRdb table lists in-frame clones only, not all of them. V, J and clone size derive from that table, while D and trimming were established from the DNA sequence. Of approximately 430,000 clones listed, about nine tenths are singletons. This sample is drawn from a study of blood T cell repertoires in COVID-19. Background on the study: Sources were T cells, B-cell-depleted T cells, or PBMCs; the material itself was cDNA or gDNA.

J lost 7 bases, V lost 3 bases, and 9 bases had no gene match. Germline CDR1 GTSNPN, CDR2 SVGIG (reference sequence). CDR3 length equals 15 residues. This chain uses TRBV30 with TRBJ1-4; 9 positions agree with TRBD1. What was sequenced was peripheral blood. The sequence came from a woman in her thirties with active or convalescent COVID-19. As DNA, the CDR3 is TGTGCCTGGAGGCTTACAGGGGGCAGGACTGAAAAACTGTTTTTT. Translating it yields CAWRLTGGRTEKLFF.